The TCR beta chain described here comes from a study of blood T cell repertoires in COVID-19. There are a few counts of this clone. The protocol was immunoSEQ multiplex PCR, while the TCRdb copy is restricted to in-frame clones and leaves out a portion. The sample has fewer than 140,000 clones; about three quarters are singletons. The sequenced material came from peripheral blood. This TCR came from an elderly man with COVID-19, enrolled during active disease.

The CDR3 DNA is TGTGCCAGCAGTCGACAGGGGAACTATGGCTACACCTTC. It specifies CASSRQGNYGYTF. This chain connects TRBV6-5 to TRBJ1-2; 8 bases fit TRBD1. V lost 5 bases, J lost 2 bases, and 1 base stayed unmatched. This CDR3 region has 13 residues. Germline V CDR1 and CDR2: MNHEY, SVGAGI.